This T cell receptor beta chain was observed in a study of T cells in Graves' hyperthyroidism and ophthalmopathy. Together with thyroid ultrasound, orbital computed tomography, serum thyroxine and TRAb, clinical symptoms were used for diagnoses. RNA transcripts provided the source from which TCR beta CDR3 regions were amplified. Using the HTBI primer set, a first-round RT-PCR was run on the TCR CDR3. From the multiplex PCR reads, TCRdb called clonotypes with MiXCR, one entry per CDR3 protein. The profile shows under 350,000 distinct CDR3 sequences, around 15% of them singletons. Concerning this clonotype: A much larger clonotype is one base distant, so this may be a read error.

This CDR3 region has 16 residues. Germline V gene lookup returns CDR1 MGHDK and CDR2 SYGVNS. Between the trimmed V and J ends, which lost 8 bases and 6 bases, there was a span of 25 bases. The sample was blood. The TCR comes from a woman between 35 and 50 years old with Graves' ophthalmopathy. This chain links TRBV25-1 with TRBJ1-1, with D tentatively TRBD1 (5 bases). Here the CDR3 DNA reads TGTGCCAGCTCACCTCCCGACCGGGGGATCGGGGCTGAAGCTTTCTTT. This encodes CASSPPDRGIGAEAFF.